These 23 T cell receptor beta chains were sequenced from one sample in a study of cytomegalovirus exposure and HLA in healthy donors. 60 Vbeta and 13 Jbeta primers were used in PCR. This table comes from immunoSEQ multiplex PCR, and its TCRdb copy is limited to in-frame clones, with some not included. Among 240,000 or so clones listed, about 86% were seen once. Sequencing was performed on PBMCs. The receptors stem from an older woman in good health and CMV-seropositive.

V is TRBV9 and J is TRBJ2-7, with unresolved D. Trimming removed 5 bases at V and 0 bases at J, with 9 bases between. The CDR3 is 13 amino acids. The germline gives CDR1 SGDLS, CDR2 YYNGEE. The CDR3 is CASSQTGSYEQYF. The CDR3 nucleotides read TGTGCCAGCAGTCAGACTGGCTCCTACGAGCAGTACTTC.

The chain couples TRBV5-8 to TRBJ2-7, with TRBD2 matching over 7 bases. The J segment lost 8 bases and the V segment lost 1 base, leaving 9 bases of the junction unmatched. CDR3 size: 14 residues. Germline-derived CDR1 and CDR2 are SGHTS and YDEGEE. CDR3 coding DNA: TGTGCCAGCAGCTTGTTGACTAGCTCGAAAAAGCAGTACTTC. As protein: CASSLLTSSKKQYF.

This clone was observed a few times. V gene TRBV6-6 combines with J gene TRBJ2-7; 9 nucleotides align to TRBD1. CDR3 length: 15 residues. Losses at the gene ends were 4 bases for V and 1 base for J; bases not matched to a gene: 5. Germline assignment: CDR1 MNHNY and CDR2 SVGAGI (reference sequence). CDR3 bases: TGTGCCAGCAGTTCGGGACAGGGCAGATCCTACGAGCAGTACTTC. This translates into CASSSGQGRSYEQYF.

This sequence joins TRBV5-4 and TRBJ2-7; maybe TRBD2 (5 bases). Looked up from germline, CDR1 is SGHNT and CDR2 is YYREEE (reference sequence). Trimming cost V 5 bases and J 4 bases, with 19 bases left between them. This CDR3 comprises 15 residues. Here the CDR3 reads CASSSGADPAYEQYF. The CDR3 bases are TGTGCCAGCAGTTCCGGAGCGGACCCAGCGTACGAGCAGTACTTC.

The chain couples TRBV10-1 to TRBJ1-2; D ambiguous. The germline V gene has CDR1 WNHNN and CDR2 SYGVQD (reference sequence). Trimming removed 0 bases at V and 0 bases at J, with 2 bases between. CDR3 length equals 13 residues. CDR3: CASSESSNYGYTF. CDR3 DNA sequence: TGCGCCAGCAGTGAGTCCTCTAACTATGGCTACACCTTC.

The chain joins TRBV9 to TRBJ1-1; D is undetermined. V lost 3 bases and J 1 base, leaving 10 bases between the germline ends. The CDR3 is 14 residues long. The germline V gene has CDR1 SGDLS and CDR2 YYNGEE. CDR3 protein: CASSASGRNTEAFF. The CDR3, as DNA: TGTGCCAGCAGCGCCTCCGGGAGGAACACTGAAGCTTTCTTT.

V usage is TRBV28 and J usage is TRBJ1-2, with 9 bases lining up with TRBD1. The CDR3 covers 12 residues. Germline assignment: CDR1 MDHEN and CDR2 SYDVKM. V trimming: 5 bases; J trimming: 8 bases; junction bases outside the gene matches: 3. The CDR3 loop reads CASSLTGGGYTF. The CDR3 DNA sequence: TGTGCCAGCAGTCTGACAGGGGGAGGCTACACCTTC.

This clone was observed once. This chain links TRBV27 with TRBJ2-1; TRBD2 is a possible D gene (6 bases). The V gene's germline CDR1 is MNHEY and CDR2 SMNVEV (reference sequence). V lost 6 bases, J lost 6 bases, and 12 bases lay in between. The CDR3 totals 13 residues. CDR3 in amino acids: CASSLRRANEQFF. CDR3 sequence (DNA): TGTGCCAGCAGCCTTAGGAGGGCCAATGAGCAGTTCTTC.

The genes are TRBV6-1 and TRBJ2-7; 8 bases fit TRBD2. CDR1 and CDR2 from the germline V gene are MNHNS and SASEGT. Trimming removed 10 bases from V and 2 bases from J; junction bases left unmatched: 7. The CDR3 is 13 amino acids. CDR3 nucleotide sequence: TGTGCCAACGGGGGGGAGGTCCCCTACGAGCAGTACTTC. Protein product: CANGGEVPYEQYF.

The gene calls are TRBV6-6 and TRBJ2-1; TRBD2 matches at 7 bases. V shed 7 bases and J 10 bases; nucleotides not matched to a gene: 4. This CDR3 has 11 amino acids. The germline V gene has CDR1 MNHNY and CDR2 SVGAGI (reference sequence). The chain's CDR3 is CASTKGGEQFF. The CDR3 DNA reads TGTGCCAGCACCAAGGGAGGGGAGCAGTTCTTC.

This chain uses TRBV27 with TRBJ1-1, with D possibly matching TRBD1 (6 bases). The CDR3 is 14 amino acids. Germline V gene data show CDR1 as MNHEY and CDR2 as SMNVEV (reference sequence). The V gene lost 6 bases and the J gene lost 5 bases, with 16 bases spanning the gap. The CDR3 loop is CASSFQQGRTEAFF. For the CDR3, the DNA is TGTGCCAGCAGCTTTCAACAGGGAAGGACTGAAGCTTTCTTT.

This clone was picked up a small number of times. The chain joins TRBV5-1 to TRBJ2-7, with 11 bases matching TRBD1. V gave up 2 bases and J gave up 5 bases; unmatched junction bases: 6. The V gene's germline CDR1 is SGHRS and CDR2 YFSETQ. There are 15 residues in the CDR3. CDR3 DNA sequence: TGCGCCAGCAGCTTCGCAGGACAGGGGGCCAACGAGCAGTACTTC. As protein: CASSFAGQGANEQYF.

The rearrangement joins TRBV29-1 to TRBJ1-1; a weak D match, TRBD1 (6 bases). Looked up from germline, CDR1 is SQVTM and CDR2 is ANQGSEA. CDR3 length equals 13 residues. Trimming removed 3 bases at V and 3 bases at J, with 11 bases between. The CDR3 sequence: CSVEGRGYTEAFF. For the CDR3, the DNA is TGCAGCGTTGAGGGGAGGGGGTACACTGAAGCTTTCTTT.

This clone was observed once. The V and J genes are TRBV4-1 and TRBJ2-1; 8 nucleotides align to TRBD2. The germline CDR1 and CDR2 sequences are MGHRA and YSYEKL. The CDR3 is 18 amino acids. V lost 3 bases and J lost 1; bases outside the gene matches: 11. The CDR3 region is CASSHSVLAGGSYNEQFF. Here the CDR3 DNA reads TGCGCCAGCAGCCACTCAGTCCTCGCGGGAGGTTCCTACAATGAGCAGTTCTTC.

V is TRBV6-1 and J is TRBJ2-7, with 9 bases that match TRBD2. The CDR3 contains 12 residues. CDR1 is MNHNS and CDR2 is SASEGT in the germline V gene. Unmatched junction bases numbered 5, after V lost 11 bases and J lost 3 bases. The CDR3, as DNA: TGTGCCCTGGCTAGCGGGATCTACGAGCAGTACTTC. Residues: CALASGIYEQYF.

This clone was observed a single time. J is TRBJ1-2 and V is TRBV30; no clear D. Germline CDR1 is GTSNPN and CDR2 is SVGIG (reference sequence). Deletions cut 0 bases from V and 12 bases from J, with 20 bases between. The CDR3 length is 14 residues. The CDR3 DNA sequence: TGTGCCTGGAGTGTACTAGGGATCGGAGCCTGGAACACCTTC. It encodes CAWSVLGIGAWNTF.

The chain combines TRBV2 with TRBJ2-4; D gene unclear. CDR1 is SNHLY and CDR2 is FYNNEI in the germline V gene. The CDR3 extends over 14 amino acids. The V end lost 8 bases, the J end lost 1 base, and 12 bases lay between the germline ends. The CDR3 nucleotides are TGTGCCAGCTCGCAGGATGTGGCCAAAAACATTCAGTACTTC. Its translation: CASSQDVAKNIQYF.

Remarks on this clone: One end of the junction fails to match germline, which may point to a read error. V gene TRBV7-9 combines with J gene TRBJ1-1; maybe TRBD1 (5 bases). The CDR3 covers 12 residues. Germline CDR1 and CDR2: SEHNR and FQNEAQ (reference sequence). The CDR3 nucleotides read TGTTCCAGCAGCCATAGGGTGGGGGGGGCTTTCTTT. Translated, it gives CSSSHRVGGAFF.

V is TRBV7-8 and J is TRBJ1-5; a weak D match, TRBD1 (5 bases). The V end lost 5 bases, the J end lost 9 bases, and 17 bases lay between the germline ends. This CDR3 has 14 amino acids. CDR1 and CDR2 from the germline V gene are SGHVS and FQNEAQ. The CDR3 loop reads CASSRGGLSGPQHF. In nucleotides, the CDR3 is TGTGCCAGCAGCCGCGGGGGGTTGTCAGGGCCCCAGCATTTT.

This chain links TRBV28 with TRBJ2-1, with D unclear. The germline CDR1 and CDR2 sequences are MDHEN and SYDVKM. The CDR3 totals 13 residues. V lost 3 bases to trimming and J lost 3 bases, with 6 bases between them. CDR3 coding DNA: TGTGCCAGCAGTTTGCGGAACTACAATGAGCAGTTCTTC. Translated, it gives CASSLRNYNEQFF.

The V and J genes are TRBV7-6 and TRBJ2-5, with D tentatively TRBD1 (6 bases). CDR3 size: 14 residues. Germline V gene data show CDR1 as SGHVS and CDR2 as FNYEAQ. Deletions cut 1 base from V and 1 base from J, with 7 bases between. CDR3 loop: CASSLGQAQETQYF. The CDR3 DNA sequence: TGTGCCAGCAGCTTAGGACAGGCCCAAGAGACCCAGTACTTC.

The chain has TRBV14 and TRBJ2-1; 15 nucleotides match TRBD2. The CDR3 extends over 19 amino acids. Germline V gene data show CDR1 as SGHDN and CDR2 as FVKESK. J lost 5 bases, V lost 1 base, and 9 bases had no gene match. The CDR3 nucleotides read TGTGCCAGCAGCCAAGGCCCCCTCGGGACTAGCGGGAGGAACAATGAGCAGTTCTTC. It codes for CASSQGPLGTSGRNNEQFF.

The chain joins TRBV7-9 to TRBJ1-2, with D uncertain. CDR1 and CDR2 (germline): SEHNR, FQNEAQ (reference sequence). V lost 5 bases and J lost 4, with 14 bases in between. The CDR3 runs to 14 residues. Here the CDR3 DNA reads TGTGCCAGCAGCCCAGAGGGTGTAAGCTATGGCTACACCTTC. Encoded protein: CASSPEGVSYGYTF.